The rows below give T cell receptor beta chains drawn from one sample of a study of neurological immune-mediated disorders. MiXCR, applied by TCRdb to the 5' RACE reads, yields one record per CDR3 protein. The sample carries about 36,000 distinct CDR3 sequences, 11% recorded once. Material for sequencing was PBMCs. The source of these receptors is a man aged 60 to 69 with HTLV-1-associated myelopathy (HAM/TSP). Both conserved end residues are part of each CDR3. D genes are given only for firm matches. The size of a clone is reported for some rows only, either as once, few or many, or as a class for expanded clones.

D gene,clone size,J gene,V gene,CDR3 DNA,CDR3 protein
NA,many,TRBJ2-1,TRBV6-5,TGTGCCAGCAGTTACCCTAGTACCAATGAGCAGTTCTTC,CASSYPSTNEQFF
NA,many,TRBJ2-2,TRBV4-3,TGCGCCAGCAGCCAAGAGGAAGGGCAGGGGAACACCGGGGAGCTGTTTTTT,CASSQEEGQGNTGELFF
NA,many,TRBJ2-5,TRBV20-1,TGCAGCCTTTGGAAGGAGACCCAGTACTTC,CSLWKETQYF
TRBD1,many,TRBJ1-4,TRBV29-1,TGCAGCGTTGGGGGCACAGGGGGCCGAGGTGAAAAACTGTTTTTT,CSVGGTGGRGEKLFF
TRBD2,many,TRBJ2-3,TRBV7-2,TGTGCCAGCAGCTTAGCCTCCTTTACGGGACTAGCGGGAGTCCCAGATACGCAGTATTTT,CASSLASFTGLAGVPDTQYF
TRBD1,medium-sized,TRBJ2-7,TRBV29-1,TGCAGCGCGGCCCCGACAGGGGCCTCCTACGAGCAGTACTTC,CSAAPTGASYEQYF
NA,many,TRBJ1-1,TRBV20-1,TGCAGTGCCCCACGAGAGGGGGTGAATGCTTTCTTT,CSAPREGVNAFF
NA,many,TRBJ2-1,TRBV18,TGTGCCAGCTCACCATCGGGGGTGGATGAGCAGTTCTTC,CASSPSGVDEQFF
NA,many,TRBJ2-7,TRBV10-3,TGTGCCATCAGTGAGTCTGCTATAGACGAGCAGTACTTC,CAISESAIDEQYF
NA,many,TRBJ2-5,TRBV9,TGTGCCAGCAGCGTATCTACTCCGCAAGAGACCCAGTACTTC,CASSVSTPQETQYF
NA,many,TRBJ2-1,TRBV20-1,TGCAGTGCTAGACCCTGGACAGCAGAGCAGTTCTTC,CSARPWTAEQFF
NA,many,TRBJ2-1,TRBV5-6,TGTGCCAGCAAGGCCTACAATGAGCAGTTCTTC,CASKAYNEQFF
TRBD1,many,TRBJ2-3,TRBV7-3,TGTGCCAGCAGCTTAACAGGGGGCTCAGATACGCAGTATTTT,CASSLTGGSDTQYF
NA,many,TRBJ2-1,TRBV12-3/TRBV12-4,TGTGCCAGCAGTTTTGGGTCCGTCAATGAGCAGTTCTTC,CASSFGSVNEQFF
NA,medium-sized,TRBJ2-7,TRBV5-1,TGCGCCAGCAGCCTAAGGGGGGGCTCGAATTACGAGCAGTACTTC,CASSLRGGSNYEQYF
NA,many,TRBJ1-6,TRBV27,TGTGCCAGCAGTTTATCTCCCGACAGGCTCTATAATTCACCCCTCCACTTT,CASSLSPDRLYNSPLHF
NA,NA,TRBJ2-1,TRBV10-2,TGCGCCAGCGGGACGGGCTCCTACAATGAGCAGTTCTTC,CASGTGSYNEQFF
NA,many,TRBJ2-5,TRBV5-1,TGCGCCAGCAGCTTGATCACAGGAATACAAGAGACCCAGTACTTC,CASSLITGIQETQYF
NA,many,TRBJ2-3,TRBV27,TGTGCCAGCAGTTTATCGGGGTACAGGACAGATACGCAGTATTTT,CASSLSGYRTDTQYF
NA,many,TRBJ2-2,TRBV20-1,TGCAGTGCTCCCGATAGATACACCGGGGAGCTGTTTTTT,CSAPDRYTGELFF
NA,many,TRBJ2-1,TRBV5-1,TGCGCCAGCAGCTTCAGGGGGGCGGGAACCAGATACAATGAGCAGTTCTTC,CASSFRGAGTRYNEQFF
TRBD2,many,TRBJ2-1,TRBV7-9,TGTGCCAGCAGCTTAGAGATGGCGGGAGGAGGAAGTTTCTTC,CASSLEMAGGGSFF
TRBD1,many,TRBJ1-5,TRBV20-1,TGCAGTGCTAACCTCGGGACAGCCAATCAGCCCCAGCATTTT,CSANLGTANQPQHF
NA,many,TRBJ1-5,TRBV5-5,TGTGCCAGCAGCCCGGTGGGGGGAGTAGATCAGCCCCAGCATTTT,CASSPVGGVDQPQHF
TRBD2,many,TRBJ2-1,TRBV12-3/TRBV12-4,TGTGCCAGCAGTCCCCTCACCGGGACTATCCACAATGAGCAGTTCTTC,CASSPLTGTIHNEQFF
TRBD2,many,TRBJ2-3,TRBV24-1,TGTGCCACCAGTGATGCCCTAGCGGGAGAAGGGCCGCAGTATTTT,CATSDALAGEGPQYF
NA,NA,TRBJ2-7,TRBV28,TGTGCCAGCGCCCTACCCCCGGGCGAGCAGTACTTC,CASALPPGEQYF
NA,many,TRBJ1-4,TRBV10-3,TGTGCCACCCGACAGTCAGCAACTAATGAAAAACTGTTTTTT,CATRQSATNEKLFF
NA,many,TRBJ2-2,TRBV12-3/TRBV12-4,TGTGCCAGCAGTCCCCGCAGGAGGGAGAACACCGGGGAGCTGTTTTTT,CASSPRRRENTGELFF
NA,many,TRBJ2-7,TRBV7-2,TGTGCCAGCAGCTATAGGGATCCGGGCTACGAGCAGTACTTC,CASSYRDPGYEQYF
NA,few,TRBJ2-7,TRBV11-2,TGTGCCAGCAACGCAGGGACTCCCTACGAGCAGTACTTC,CASNAGTPYEQYF
NA,many,TRBJ2-7,TRBV29-1,TGCAGCGTTGAATCTAGCTTGGATGGCGAGCAGTACTTC,CSVESSLDGEQYF
NA,many,TRBJ2-1,TRBV27,TGTGCCAGCAGTTTACTCAGGGCCTCCTACAATGAGCAGTTCTTC,CASSLLRASYNEQFF
NA,many,TRBJ1-3,TRBV11-3,TGTGCCAGCAGCCCCCAACACCCAGGAAACACCATATATTTT,CASSPQHPGNTIYF
TRBD1,many,TRBJ2-2,TRBV5-1,TGCGCCAGCAGCCTCGGGACAGGGGTTGCCGGGGAGCTGTTTTTT,CASSLGTGVAGELFF
NA,many,TRBJ2-2,TRBV27,TGTGCCAGCAGTGCCGGGAGTGGTACCGGGGAGCTGTTTTTT,CASSAGSGTGELFF
TRBD1,NA,TRBJ2-5,TRBV5-1,TGCGCCAGCAGCTTAGGGGGTTTCAGGGGGCAAGAGACCCAGTACTTC,CASSLGGFRGQETQYF
TRBD1,NA,TRBJ2-3,TRBV5-1,TGCGCCAGCAGTCGACAGGGGGTCACAGATACGCAGTATTTT,CASSRQGVTDTQYF
NA,many,TRBJ2-3,TRBV4-1,TGCGCCAGCAGCCAGCGCAACGGAATCACAGATACGCAGTATTTT,CASSQRNGITDTQYF
NA,many,TRBJ2-2,TRBV5-1,TGCGCCAGCAGCTTGGGGCAGACCGGGGAGCTGTTTTTT,CASSLGQTGELFF
NA,NA,TRBJ2-7,TRBV28,TGTGCCATCAAGACAAGAGGAATCTACGAGCAGTACTTC,CAIKTRGIYEQYF
TRBD2,many,TRBJ2-1,TRBV5-1,TGCGCCAGCAGCCTCGGACTAGCGGGAGAGGGGGGGCATGAGCAGTTCTTC,CASSLGLAGEGGHEQFF
NA,many,TRBJ1-4,TRBV28,TGTGCCAGCAGTTCTAGTGGACAGCCTAATGAAAAACTGTTTTTT,CASSSSGQPNEKLFF